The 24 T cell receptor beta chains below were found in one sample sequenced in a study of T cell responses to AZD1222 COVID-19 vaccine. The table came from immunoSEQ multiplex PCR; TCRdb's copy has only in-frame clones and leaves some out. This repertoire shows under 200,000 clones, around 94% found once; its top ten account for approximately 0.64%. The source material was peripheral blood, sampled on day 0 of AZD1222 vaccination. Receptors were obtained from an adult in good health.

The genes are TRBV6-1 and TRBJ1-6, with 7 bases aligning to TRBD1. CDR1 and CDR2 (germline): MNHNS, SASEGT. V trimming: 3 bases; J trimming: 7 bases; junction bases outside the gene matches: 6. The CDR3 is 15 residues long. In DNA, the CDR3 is TGTGCCAGCAGTGACCGACAGGGACGAAATTCACCCCTCCACTTT. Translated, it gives CASSDRQGRNSPLHF.

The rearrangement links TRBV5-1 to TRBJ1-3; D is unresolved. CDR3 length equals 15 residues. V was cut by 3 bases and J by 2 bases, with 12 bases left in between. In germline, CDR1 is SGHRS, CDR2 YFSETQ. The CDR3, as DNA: TGCGCCAGCAGCTCCTATTCCCCGGCTGGAAACACCATATATTTT. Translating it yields CASSSYSPAGNTIYF.

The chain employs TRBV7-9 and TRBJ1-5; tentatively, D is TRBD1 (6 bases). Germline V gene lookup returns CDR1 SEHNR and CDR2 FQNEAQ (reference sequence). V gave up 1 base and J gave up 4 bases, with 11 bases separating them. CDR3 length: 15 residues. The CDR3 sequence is CASSLGQAPNQPQHF. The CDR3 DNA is TGTGCCAGCAGCTTAGGACAGGCTCCAAATCAGCCCCAGCATTTT.

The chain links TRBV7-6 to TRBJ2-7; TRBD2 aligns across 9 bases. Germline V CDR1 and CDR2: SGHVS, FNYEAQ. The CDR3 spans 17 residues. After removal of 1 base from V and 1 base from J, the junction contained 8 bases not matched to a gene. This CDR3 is CASSLGSSSGRSYEQYF. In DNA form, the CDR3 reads TGTGCCAGCAGCTTAGGCAGTAGCAGCGGGAGGTCCTACGAGCAGTACTTC. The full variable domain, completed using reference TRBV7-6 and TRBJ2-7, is GAGVSQSPRYKVTKRGQDVALRCDPISGHVSLYWYRQALGQGPEFLTYFNYEAQQDKSGLPNDRFSAERPEGSISTLTIQRTEQRDSAMYRCASSLGSSSGRSYEQYFGPGTRLTVT.

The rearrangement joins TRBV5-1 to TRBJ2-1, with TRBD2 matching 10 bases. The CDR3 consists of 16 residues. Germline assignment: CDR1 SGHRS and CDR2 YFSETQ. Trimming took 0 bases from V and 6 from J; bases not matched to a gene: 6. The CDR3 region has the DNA TGCGCCAGCAGCTTGGGGTTAGCTAGCGGGAGCAATGAGCAGTTCTTC. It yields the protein CASSLGLASGSNEQFF.

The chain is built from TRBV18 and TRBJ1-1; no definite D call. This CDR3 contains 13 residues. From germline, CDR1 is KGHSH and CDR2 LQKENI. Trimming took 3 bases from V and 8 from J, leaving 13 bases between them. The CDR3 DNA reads TGTGCCAGCTCACCTTCGGAGGGAGCCGAAGCTTTCTTT. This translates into CASSPSEGAEAFF.

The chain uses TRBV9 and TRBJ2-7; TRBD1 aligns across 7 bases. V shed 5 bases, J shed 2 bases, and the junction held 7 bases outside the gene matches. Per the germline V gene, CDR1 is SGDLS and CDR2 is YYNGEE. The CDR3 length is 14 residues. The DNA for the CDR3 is TGTGCCAGCAGTCCTGACAGGGCTACCTACGAGCAGTACTTC. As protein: CASSPDRATYEQYF.

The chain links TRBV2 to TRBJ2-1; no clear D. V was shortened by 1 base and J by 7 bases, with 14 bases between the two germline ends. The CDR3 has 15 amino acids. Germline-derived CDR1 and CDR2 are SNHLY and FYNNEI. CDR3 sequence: CASSEGTIALNEQFF. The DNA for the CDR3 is TGTGCCAGCAGTGAAGGTACTATAGCATTGAATGAGCAGTTCTTC.

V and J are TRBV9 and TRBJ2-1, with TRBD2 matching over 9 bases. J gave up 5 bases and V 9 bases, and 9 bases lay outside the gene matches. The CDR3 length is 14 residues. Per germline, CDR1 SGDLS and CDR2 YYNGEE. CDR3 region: CATAKVAGDNEQFF. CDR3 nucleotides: TGTGCCACGGCTAAGGTAGCGGGGGACAATGAGCAGTTCTTC.

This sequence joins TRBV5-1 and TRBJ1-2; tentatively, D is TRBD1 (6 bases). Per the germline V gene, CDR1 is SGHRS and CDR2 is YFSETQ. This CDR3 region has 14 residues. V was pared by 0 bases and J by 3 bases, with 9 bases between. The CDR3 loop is CASSLVPGDYGYTF. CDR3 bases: TGCGCCAGCAGCTTGGTGCCAGGGGACTATGGCTACACCTTC.

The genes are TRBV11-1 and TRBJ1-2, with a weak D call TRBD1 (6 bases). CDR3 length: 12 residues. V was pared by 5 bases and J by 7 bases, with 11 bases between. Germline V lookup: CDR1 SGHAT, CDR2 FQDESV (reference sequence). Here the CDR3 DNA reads TGTGCCAGCAGCAGCGGACAGCTTGGCTACACCTTC. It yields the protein CASSSGQLGYTF.

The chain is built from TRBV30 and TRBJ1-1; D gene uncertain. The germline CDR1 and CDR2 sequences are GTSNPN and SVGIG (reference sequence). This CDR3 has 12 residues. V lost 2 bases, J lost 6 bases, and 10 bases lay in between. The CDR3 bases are TGTGCCTGGAGTCTAAGGCGGGCTGAAGCTTTCTTT. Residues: CAWSLRRAEAFF.

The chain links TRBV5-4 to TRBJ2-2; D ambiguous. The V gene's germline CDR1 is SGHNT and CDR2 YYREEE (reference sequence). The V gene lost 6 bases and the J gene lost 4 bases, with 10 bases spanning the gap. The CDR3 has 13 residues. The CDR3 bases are TGTGCCAGCACCCTTGCAAGCACCGGGGAGCTGTTTTTT. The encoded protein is CASTLASTGELFF.

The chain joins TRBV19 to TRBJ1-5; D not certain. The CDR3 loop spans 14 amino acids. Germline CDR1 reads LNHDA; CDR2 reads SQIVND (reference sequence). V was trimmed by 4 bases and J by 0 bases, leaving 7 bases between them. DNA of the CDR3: TGTGCCAGTAGTACTCCAGGTAGCAATCAGCCCCAGCATTTT. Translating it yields CASSTPGSNQPQHF.

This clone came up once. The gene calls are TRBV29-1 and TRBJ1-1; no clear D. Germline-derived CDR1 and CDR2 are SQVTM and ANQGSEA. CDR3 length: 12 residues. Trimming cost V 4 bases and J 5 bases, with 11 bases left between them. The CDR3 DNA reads TGCAGCGTTGTCGAGGGTGGGACTGAAGCTTTCTTT. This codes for CSVVEGGTEAFF.

This CDR3 reads CAWTLGNYEQYF. DNA for the CDR3: TGTGCCTGGACCTTGGGCAACTACGAGCAGTACTTC. This chain connects TRBV30 to TRBJ2-7; no definite D call. CDR3 size: 12 residues. Germline assignment: CDR1 GTSNPN and CDR2 SVGIG (reference sequence). V lost 4 bases to trimming and J lost 3 bases, with 10 bases between them.

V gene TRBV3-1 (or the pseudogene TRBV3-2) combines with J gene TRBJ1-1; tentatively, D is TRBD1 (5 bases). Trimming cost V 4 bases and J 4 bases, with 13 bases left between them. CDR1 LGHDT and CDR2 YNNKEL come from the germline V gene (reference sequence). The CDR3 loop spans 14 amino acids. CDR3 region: CASSPGQGFTEAFF. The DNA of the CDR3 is TGTGCCAGCAGCCCCGGGCAGGGCTTCACTGAAGCTTTCTTT.

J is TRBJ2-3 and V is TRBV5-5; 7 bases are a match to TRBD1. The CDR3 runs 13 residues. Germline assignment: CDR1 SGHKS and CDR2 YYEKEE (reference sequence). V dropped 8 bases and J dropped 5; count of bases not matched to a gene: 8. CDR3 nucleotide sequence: TGTGCCAGTGTGACAGGGTCGGGAGATACGCAGTATTTT. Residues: CASVTGSGDTQYF.

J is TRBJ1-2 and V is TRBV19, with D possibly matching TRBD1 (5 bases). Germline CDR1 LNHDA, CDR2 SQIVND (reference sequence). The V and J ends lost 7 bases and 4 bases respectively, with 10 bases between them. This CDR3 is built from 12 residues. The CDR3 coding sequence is TGTGCCAGTAACCAGGGCGGCTATGGCTACACCTTC. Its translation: CASNQGGYGYTF.

DNA for the CDR3: TGTGCCAGCAGCCCGGGGGGGTCACCCCTCCACTTT. Translating gives CASSPGGSPLHF. The rearrangement uses TRBV6-5 and TRBJ1-6; perhaps TRBD1 as D (5 bases). CDR1 MNHEY and CDR2 SVGAGI come from the germline V gene. The ends were cut back, 6 bases at V and 10 bases at J, with 10 bases in the middle. The CDR3 runs to 12 residues.

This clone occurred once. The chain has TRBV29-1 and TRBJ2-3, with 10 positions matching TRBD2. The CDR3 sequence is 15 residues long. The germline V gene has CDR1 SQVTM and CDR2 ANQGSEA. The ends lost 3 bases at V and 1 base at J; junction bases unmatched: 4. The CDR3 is CSVDLLAGRTDTQYF. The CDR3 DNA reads TGCAGCGTTGATCTACTAGCGGGACGCACAGATACGCAGTATTTT.

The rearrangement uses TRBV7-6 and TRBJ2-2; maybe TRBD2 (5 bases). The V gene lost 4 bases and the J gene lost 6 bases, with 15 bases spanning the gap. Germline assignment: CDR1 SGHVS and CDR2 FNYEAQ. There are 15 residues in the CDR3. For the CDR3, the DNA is TGTGCCAGCAGCTCCACGCGGGTCCGGCCCGGGGAGCTGTTTTTT. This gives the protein CASSSTRVRPGELFF.

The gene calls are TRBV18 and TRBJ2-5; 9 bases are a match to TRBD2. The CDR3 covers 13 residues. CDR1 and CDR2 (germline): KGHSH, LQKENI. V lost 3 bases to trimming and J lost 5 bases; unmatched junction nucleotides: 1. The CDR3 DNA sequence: TGTGCCAGCTCACCGCGGGAGGGGGAGACCCAGTACTTC. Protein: CASSPREGETQYF. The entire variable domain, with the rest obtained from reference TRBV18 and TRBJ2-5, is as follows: NAGVMQNPRHLVRRRGQEARLRCSPMKGHSHVYWYRQLPEEGLKFMVYLQKENIIDESGMPKERFSAEFPKEGPSILRIQQVVRGDSAAYFCASSPREGETQYFGPGTRLLVL.

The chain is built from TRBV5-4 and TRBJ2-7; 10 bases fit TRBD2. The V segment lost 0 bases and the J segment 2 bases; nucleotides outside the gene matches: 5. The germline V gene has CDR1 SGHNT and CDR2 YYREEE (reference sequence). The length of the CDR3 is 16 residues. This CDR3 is CASSLASGSPAYEQYF. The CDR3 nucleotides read TGTGCCAGCAGCTTGGCTAGCGGGAGTCCTGCCTACGAGCAGTACTTC. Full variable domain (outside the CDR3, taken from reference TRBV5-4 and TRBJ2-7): ETGVTQSPTHLIKTRGQQVTLRCSSQSGHNTVSWYQQALGQGPQFIFQYYREEENGRGNFPPRFSGLQFPNYSSELNVNALELDDSALYLCASSLASGSPAYEQYFGPGTRLTVT.